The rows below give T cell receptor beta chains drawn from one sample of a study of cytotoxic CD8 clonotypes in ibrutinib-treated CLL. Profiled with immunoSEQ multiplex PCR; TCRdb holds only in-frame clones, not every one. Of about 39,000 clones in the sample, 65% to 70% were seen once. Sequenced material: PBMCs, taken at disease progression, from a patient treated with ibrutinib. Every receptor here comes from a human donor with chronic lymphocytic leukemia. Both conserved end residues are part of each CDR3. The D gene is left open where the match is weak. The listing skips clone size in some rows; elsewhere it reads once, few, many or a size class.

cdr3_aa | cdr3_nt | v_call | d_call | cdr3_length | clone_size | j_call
CASSPGQGTFNSGNTIYF | TGCGCCAGCAGCCCCGGACAGGGGACGTTCAACTCTGGAAACACCATATATTTT | TRBV4-1 | TRBD1 | 18 | few | TRBJ1-3
CASSELPSYTEAFF | TGTGCCAGCAGTGAACTTCCCTCGTACACTGAAGCTTTCTTT | TRBV6-1 | - | 14 | - | TRBJ1-1
CASSLQGLAGAETQYF | TGCGCCAGCAGCTTGCAGGGACTAGCGGGAGCAGAGACCCAGTACTTC | TRBV5-1 | TRBD2 | 16 | - | TRBJ2-5
CASSLSSPGAVQYF | TGTGCCAGCAGTTTATCTTCCCCCGGGGCTGTGCAGTACTTC | TRBV28 | - | 14 | - | TRBJ2-7
CASSPQGENIQYF | TGTGCCAGCAGCCCCCAGGGGGAAAACATTCAGTACTTC | TRBV5-6 | TRBD1 | 13 | - | TRBJ2-4
CASSPALGREGRNEQFF | TGCGCCAGCAGCCCCGCCTTGGGGCGGGAGGGTCGGAATGAGCAGTTCTTC | TRBV5-1 | TRBD2 | 17 | - | TRBJ2-1
CASSQGGLGEKLFF | TGCGCCAGCAGCCAGGGGGGTTTGGGGGAAAAACTGTTTTTT | TRBV4-3 | - | 14 | - | TRBJ1-4
CASSLATSGKGYTDTQYF | TGTGCCAGCAGTTTAGCGACTAGCGGGAAGGGGTACACAGATACGCAGTATTTT | TRBV27 | TRBD2 | 18 | - | TRBJ2-3
CASRHRETEAFF | TGTGCCAGCAGACACAGGGAAACTGAAGCTTTCTTT | TRBV28 | - | 12 | - | TRBJ1-1
CASSSTGKTYEQYF | TGTGCCAGCTCATCTACAGGGAAGACCTACGAGCAGTACTTC | TRBV18 | - | 14 | - | TRBJ2-7
CASSIVGREQYF | TGTGCCAGTAGTATAGTGGGGCGCGAGCAGTACTTC | TRBV19 | - | 12 | once | TRBJ2-7
CASSQDSGRAIAADTQYF | TGTGCCAGCAGCCAAGACAGCGGGAGGGCCATAGCTGCAGATACGCAGTATTTT | TRBV14 | TRBD2 | 18 | - | TRBJ2-3
CASSPRDRDREQYF | TGCGCCAGCAGCCCCCGGGACAGGGACCGCGAGCAGTACTTC | TRBV4-3 | TRBD1 | 14 | once | TRBJ2-7
CASSRRGDEQFF | TGCGCCAGCAGCCGGAGGGGGGATGAGCAGTTCTTC | TRBV5-1 | - | 12 | - | TRBJ2-1
CASSRGALTYEQYF | TGTGCCAGCTCACGGGGGGCCCTCACCTACGAGCAGTACTTC | TRBV18 | - | 14 | - | TRBJ2-7
CASRQGGKNEQYF | TGTGCCAGCAGGCAGGGGGGGAAGAACGAGCAGTACTTC | TRBV6-6 | - | 13 | - | TRBJ2-7
CASRPRDRRRGYTF | TGTGCCAGCAGACCGCGGGACAGGCGTCGGGGCTACACCTTC | TRBV6-5 | TRBD1 | 14 | - | TRBJ1-2
CASTLAGGELFF | TGTGCCAGCACCCTAGCGGGTGGGGAGCTGTTTTTT | TRBV6-1 | TRBD2 | 12 | few | TRBJ2-2
CASSPSRLAKITDTQYF | TGTGCCAGCAGCCCCTCGAGGCTAGCGAAGATCACAGATACGCAGTATTTT | TRBV7-3 | - | 17 | - | TRBJ2-3
CASSGNLFRDKIQETQYF | TGTGCCAGCTCAGGCAACCTTTTCCGGGACAAGATTCAAGAGACCCAGTACTTC | TRBV18 | - | 18 | - | TRBJ2-5
CASSSYLAGVGEQYF | TGTGCCAGCAGTTCATACCTAGCGGGAGTCGGAGAGCAGTACTTC | TRBV27 | TRBD2 | 15 | few | TRBJ2-7
CSAQETQYF | TGCAGTGCCCAAGAGACCCAGTACTTC | TRBV20-1 | - | 9 | once | TRBJ2-5
CASSLWGSLTEAFF | TGTGCCAGCAGTTTATGGGGCAGTCTCACTGAAGCTTTCTTT | TRBV28 | - | 14 | - | TRBJ1-1
CATSRSLASVSYEQYF | TGTGCCACCAGCAGATCCCTCGCTAGCGTCTCCTACGAGCAGTACTTC | TRBV15 | - | 16 | few | TRBJ2-7
CASSVGTEYGYTF | TGTGCCAGCAGCGTAGGGACAGAGTATGGCTACACCTTC | TRBV9 | - | 13 | - | TRBJ1-2
CASSMTLPPYEQYF | TGTGCCAGCAGCATGACACTGCCCCCCTACGAGCAGTACTTC | TRBV7-8 | - | 14 | - | TRBJ2-7
CASKPGQAGGEQFF | TGCGCCAGCAAGCCGGGACAGGCCGGCGGTGAGCAGTTCTTC | TRBV10-2 | TRBD1 | 14 | - | TRBJ2-1
CASSGPGNEQFF | TGTGCCAGCAGCGGACCAGGCAATGAGCAGTTCTTC | TRBV11-2 | - | 12 | - | TRBJ2-1
CATSRDGQQRETQYF | TGTGCCACCAGCAGAGATGGCCAGCAGAGGGAGACCCAGTACTTC | TRBV15 | - | 15 | - | TRBJ2-5
CASSDQGASNTEAFF | TGTGCCAGCAGTGATCAGGGGGCGTCGAACACTGAAGCTTTCTTT | TRBV6-1 | TRBD1 | 15 | - | TRBJ1-1
CAWRRDNNYGYTF | TGTGCCTGGAGACGGGACAACAACTATGGCTACACCTTC | TRBV30 | - | 13 | medium-sized | TRBJ1-2
CASSYGGYQPQHF | TGTGCCAGCAGTTACGGCGGGTACCAGCCCCAGCATTTT | TRBV6-5 | - | 13 | - | TRBJ1-5
CASSVGPSSSTDTQYF | TGTGCCAGCAGCGTAGGTCCTAGCTCTAGCACAGATACGCAGTATTTT | TRBV9 | - | 16 | once | TRBJ2-3
CASSQGRGQGISEQYF | TGCGCCAGCAGCCAGGGCCGGGGACAGGGGATCAGCGAGCAGTACTTC | TRBV4-1 | TRBD1 | 16 | - | TRBJ2-7
CASSGPSGQGHEKLFF | TGTGCCAGCAGTGGACCATCGGGACAGGGGCACGAAAAACTGTTTTTT | TRBV6-1 | TRBD1 | 16 | few | TRBJ1-4
CASSYGRVRYEQYF | TGTGCCAGCAGTTACGGGCGGGTGCGGTACGAGCAGTACTTC | TRBV27 | - | 14 | once | TRBJ2-7
CASSVASGEDTQYF | TGTGCCAGCAGCGTAGCCTCAGGGGAAGATACGCAGTATTTT | TRBV9 | - | 14 | - | TRBJ2-3
CASSHTMSVRETQYF | TGTGCCAGCAGCCATACCATGTCGGTCCGAGAGACCCAGTACTTC | TRBV28 | - | 15 | - | TRBJ2-5
CASSQDLAGREQYF | TGTGCCAGCAGCCAAGATCTGGCGGGAAGGGAGCAGTACTTC | TRBV14 | - | 14 | - | TRBJ2-7
CASRGGSWNEQFF | TGTGCCAGCAGGGGCGGGAGTTGGAATGAGCAGTTCTTC | TRBV6-5 | TRBD2 | 13 | once | TRBJ2-1
CASSQEAGSYGYTF | TGTGCCAGCAGCCAAGAAGCCGGGTCCTATGGCTACACCTTC | TRBV4-2 | - | 14 | - | TRBJ1-2
CASRPTRTGSGNTIYF | TGTGCCAGTAGACCTACCCGGACAGGCTCTGGAAACACCATATATTTT | TRBV19 | TRBD1 | 16 | - | TRBJ1-3
CAIGETQYF | TGTGCCATCGGAGAGACCCAGTACTTC | TRBV10-3 | - | 9 | - | TRBJ2-5